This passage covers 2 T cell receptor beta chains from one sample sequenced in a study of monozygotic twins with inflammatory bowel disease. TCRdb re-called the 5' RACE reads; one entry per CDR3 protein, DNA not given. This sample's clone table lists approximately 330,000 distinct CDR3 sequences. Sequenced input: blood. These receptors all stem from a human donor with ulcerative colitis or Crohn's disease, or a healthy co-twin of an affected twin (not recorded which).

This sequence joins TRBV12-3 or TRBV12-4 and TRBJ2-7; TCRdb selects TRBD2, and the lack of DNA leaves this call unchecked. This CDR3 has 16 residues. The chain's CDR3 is CASSPISSGYSYEQYF.

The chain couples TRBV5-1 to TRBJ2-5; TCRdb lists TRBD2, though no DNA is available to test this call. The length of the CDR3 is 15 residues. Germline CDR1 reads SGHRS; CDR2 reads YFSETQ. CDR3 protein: CASSSASGYQETQYF.